This TCR beta chain was obtained from a study of blood T cells in healthy people across ages. The use of a sample-barcoded 5' primer and a J-beta primer mix characterized a second PCR of 7 to 11 cycles. TCRdb re-analysed the 5' RACE reads in MiXCR, keeping a single row per CDR3 protein. The sample carries about 650,000 distinct CDR3 sequences, approximately 30% recorded once. Trimming cost V 2 bases and J 9 bases, with 4 bases left between them. The CDR3 runs 10 residues. Germline lookup yields CDR1 MNHNS and CDR2 SASEGT. The chain employs TRBV6-1 and TRBJ1-1; the D is unclear. Input material: blood. The clonotype originates from an elderly woman in good health. Written as DNA, the CDR3 is TGTGCCAGCAGTGAAACGCAAGCTTTCTTT. Translation gives CASSETQAFF.